Below are 13 T cell receptor beta chains sequenced from a single sample in a study of T cell responses to AZD1222 COVID-19 vaccine. Profiled with immunoSEQ multiplex PCR; TCRdb holds only in-frame clones, not every one. The data contain roughly 130,000 clones, about 86% of them seen just once; the ten biggest clones take up roughly an eighth. The specimen was peripheral blood, collected on day 0 of AZD1222 vaccination. The receptors originated from an adult in good health.

The chain joins TRBV6-2 or TRBV6-3 to TRBJ2-1, with D perhaps TRBD2 (7 bases). Trimming cost V 0 bases and J 9 bases, with 15 bases left between them. The CDR3 has 15 amino acids. Germline V CDR1 and CDR2: MNHEY, SVGEGT. The CDR3 loop reads CASSYSGGRGIEQFF. The CDR3, as DNA: TGTGCCAGCAGTTACTCGGGGGGGCGCGGAATTGAGCAGTTCTTC.

This clone was observed a single time. The chain carries TRBV5-1 and TRBJ1-1, with 10 bases matching TRBD1. Trimming at V came to 0 bases and at J to 6 bases, leaving 2 bases not matched to a gene. The CDR3 totals 14 residues. Germline CDR1 reads SGHRS; CDR2 reads YFSETQ. CDR3 loop: CASSLGDRGAEAFF. As DNA, the CDR3 is TGCGCCAGCAGCTTGGGGGACAGGGGTGCTGAAGCTTTCTTT.

CDR3 DNA sequence: TGTGCCAGCAGCTTAGTAGTCGGACCCTTCTACAATGAGCAGTTCTTC. Protein sequence: CASSLVVGPFYNEQFF. The chain has TRBV7-9 and TRBJ2-1; D not resolved. Trimming removed 1 base from V and 3 bases from J, with 13 bases in between. CDR3 length: 16 amino acids. The V gene's germline CDR1 is SEHNR and CDR2 FQNEAQ (reference sequence).

This clone has only one observation. The chain uses TRBV9 and TRBJ2-2; unclear D gene. CDR3 length equals 13 residues. The V end was cut by 1 base, the J end by 7 bases, with 8 bases between. Germline CDR1 is SGDLS and CDR2 is YYNGEE. CDR3 bases: TGTGCCAGCAGCGTACGTTCGGGCGGGGAGCTGTTTTTT. It is translated as CASSVRSGGELFF.

This clone was seen a single time. V usage is TRBV10-3 and J usage is TRBJ1-4; D is undetermined. The CDR3 has 14 amino acids. Germline values: CDR1 ENHRY, CDR2 SYGVKD. Trimming removed 3 bases from V and 5 bases from J, with 10 bases in between. The CDR3 bases are TGTGCCATCAGTGAAGCGGCGGGAAATGAAAAACTGTTTTTT. This encodes CAISEAAGNEKLFF.

The V gene is TRBV9, the J gene TRBJ2-5; D gene unclear. The CDR3 spans 14 residues. V lost 0 bases, J lost 7 bases, and 13 bases lay in between. CDR1 is SGDLS, CDR2 YYNGEE, per germline. The CDR3 nucleotides read TGTGCCAGCAGCGTAGGTGGTCCTTTGGGGACCCAGTACTTC. This encodes CASSVGGPLGTQYF.

This chain joins TRBV18 and TRBJ1-1, with D unresolved. V was shortened by 0 bases and J by 0 bases, with 8 bases between the two germline ends. This CDR3 is 15 amino acids long. Germline V gives CDR1 KGHSH, CDR2 LQKENI. The CDR3 loop is CASSPPQPMNTEAFF. Written as DNA, the CDR3 is TGTGCCAGCTCACCACCTCAGCCAATGAACACTGAAGCTTTCTTT.

The chain couples TRBV14 to TRBJ1-2; no firm D call. V was cut by 3 bases and J by 7 bases, with 9 bases left in between. The CDR3 runs to 12 residues. Germline-derived CDR1 and CDR2 are SGHDN and FVKESK. Here the CDR3 DNA reads TGTGCCAGCAGCCACGGAATACTTGGCTACACCTTC. This translates into CASSHGILGYTF.

The genes are TRBV11-2 and TRBJ2-7; tentatively, D is TRBD1 (5 bases). The V end was cut by 2 bases, the J end by 1 base, with 9 bases between. The CDR3 has 14 amino acids. Germline lookup yields CDR1 SGHAT and CDR2 FQNNGV. The CDR3 DNA reads as TGTGCCAGCAGCTTAATTGGGGCATCCTACGAGCAGTACTTC. Translating gives CASSLIGASYEQYF.

The chain couples TRBV7-9 to TRBJ2-3; 13 bases agree with TRBD2. This CDR3 has 16 amino acids. Trimming took 5 bases from V and 6 from J; bases not matched to a gene: 8. Germline CDR1 is SEHNR and CDR2 is FQNEAQ (reference sequence). DNA of the CDR3: TGTGCCAGCAGCCCCTGGACTAGCGGGAGTATGGATACGCAGTATTTT. Encoded protein: CASSPWTSGSMDTQYF.

The genes are TRBV27 and TRBJ1-4; D gene uncertain. Per the germline V gene, CDR1 is MNHEY and CDR2 is SMNVEV (reference sequence). The CDR3 totals 11 residues. V was clipped by 3 bases and J by 7 bases, with 3 bases between them. The CDR3 region has the DNA TGTGCCAGCAGTTTCGGTGAAAAACTGTTTTTT. Protein: CASSFGEKLFF.

The V and J genes are TRBV7-2 and TRBJ2-3; a possible D gene is TRBD2 (5 bases). Germline V CDR1 and CDR2: SGHTA, FQGNSA. CDR3 size: 18 residues. V was clipped by 0 bases and J by 0 bases, with 16 bases between them. CDR3 loop: CASSLAVGGPASTDTQYF. CDR3 DNA sequence: TGTGCCAGCAGCTTAGCCGTCGGAGGACCAGCTAGCACAGATACGCAGTATTTT.

The gene calls are TRBV30 and TRBJ1-6; maybe TRBD1 (5 bases). The V end was cut by 1 base, the J end by 7 bases, with 11 bases between. Germline lookup yields CDR1 GTSNPN and CDR2 SVGIG (reference sequence). The CDR3 loop spans 14 amino acids. In nucleotides, the CDR3 is TGTGCCTGGAGTGAGGGGCAGATAAATTCACCCCTCCACTTT. This encodes CAWSEGQINSPLHF.